The next 19 T cell receptor beta chains were all read from a single sample in a study of blood T cells in healthy people across ages. PCR was performed a second time for roughly 7 to 12 cycles using a sample-barcoded 5' primer and a J-beta primer mix. TCRdb re-called the 5' RACE reads with MiXCR, one entry per CDR3 protein. The data hold about 730,000 distinct CDR3 sequences, with roughly 44% observed a single time. The sample comprised blood. The receptors stem from a woman aged 55-70 years in good health.

This clonotype was recorded once. The CDR3 reads CASSGQGAPVTEAFF. The CDR3 region has the DNA TGTGCCAGCAGTGGACAGGGGGCGCCAGTCACTGAAGCTTTCTTT. The chain joins TRBV25-1 to TRBJ1-1, with 10 bases identical to TRBD1. Germline values: CDR1 MGHDK, CDR2 SYGVNS. V trimming: 4 bases; J trimming: 4 bases; junction bases outside the gene matches: 6. The CDR3 covers 15 residues.

A few counts support this clonotype. This chain uses TRBV28 with TRBJ2-5; TRBD1 matches at 9 bases. Germline V gives CDR1 MDHEN, CDR2 SYDVKM. The trim removed 5 bases at V and 5 bases at J, leaving 3 bases unmatched. The CDR3 has 13 amino acids. CDR3 amino acids: CASSAGQGETQYF. The CDR3 coding sequence is TGTGCCAGCAGTGCCGGACAGGGGGAGACCCAGTACTTC.

In regard to this clonotype: A read error may be the cause here, since a much bigger clone is one base away. The chain combines TRBV3-1 with TRBJ2-7; D unresolved. There are 15 residues in the CDR3. Looked up from germline, CDR1 is LGHDT and CDR2 is YNNKEL (reference sequence). V shed 0 bases and J shed 10 bases, with 19 bases lying between them. The CDR3 reads CASSQDVTSQEAQYF. The CDR3 nucleotides read TGTGCCAGCAGCCAAGATGTAACATCCCAAGAGGCCCAGTACTTC.

This clonotype was seen a handful of times. The chain has TRBV7-2 and TRBJ1-4; 8 bases are a match to TRBD1. There are 15 residues in the CDR3. V lost 5 bases to trimming and J lost 6 bases; unmatched junction nucleotides: 8. Germline lookup yields CDR1 SGHTA and CDR2 FQGNSA. The CDR3 DNA follows: TGTGCCAGCAGCCCCCGACAGGGGAGGGATGAAAAACTGTTTTTT. It yields the protein CASSPRQGRDEKLFF. Full variable domain (outside the CDR3, taken from reference TRBV7-2 and TRBJ1-4): GAGVSQSPSNKVTEKGKDVELRCDPISGHTALYWYRQSLGQGLEFLIYFQGNSAPDKSGLPSDRFSAERTGGSVSTLTIQRTQQEDSAVYLCASSPRQGRDEKLFFGSGTQLSVL.

The chain recombines TRBV7-3 with TRBJ2-3; 9 bases are shared with TRBD2. J lost 4 bases, V lost 5 bases, and 7 bases had no gene match. CDR1 is SGHTA, CDR2 FQGTGA, per germline. CDR3 length equals 15 residues. Written as DNA, the CDR3 is TGTGCCAGCAGCCTTAGCGGGAGCTGGGCAGATACGCAGTATTTT. Encoded protein: CASSLSGSWADTQYF.

This clonotype was seen just once. The chain recombines TRBV12-3 or TRBV12-4 with TRBJ2-3; a weak D match, TRBD2 (5 bases). Deletions cut 7 bases from V and 3 bases from J, with 14 bases between. The CDR3 totals 14 residues. The DNA of the CDR3 is TGTGCCAGCACCCTAGGAGGTGGAACAGATACGCAGTATTTT. The encoded protein is CASTLGGGTDTQYF.

The chain is built from TRBV12-3 or TRBV12-4 and TRBJ2-1; 14 bases are shared with TRBD2. This CDR3 has 15 amino acids. V gave up 6 bases and J gave up 4 bases; unmatched junction bases: 2. CDR3 sequence (DNA): TGTGCCAGCAGGACTAGCGGGGGGGATTACAATGAGCAGTTCTTC. Protein product: CASRTSGGDYNEQFF.

Comments on this clonotype: Given a much more abundant clone one base away, this may be a read error. The chain couples TRBV5-1 to TRBJ2-1; 10 bases agree with TRBD1. This CDR3 region has 14 residues. V was clipped by 4 bases and J by 10 bases; unmatched bases: 8. Germline values: CDR1 SGHRS, CDR2 YFSETQ. CDR3 coding DNA: TGCGCCAGCAGCCAAGACAGGGGGCAAGACGAGCAGTTCTTC. Its protein is CASSQDRGQDEQFF.

The chain uses TRBV11-2 and TRBJ2-1; TRBD1 is a possible D gene (8 bases). This CDR3 has 15 residues. Trimming removed 5 bases from V and 3 bases from J, with 14 bases in between. Germline CDR1 is SGHAT and CDR2 is FQNNGV. CDR3 residues: CASSPAGQDYNEQFF. CDR3 sequence (DNA): TGTGCCAGCAGCCCAGCGGGACAGGACTACAATGAGCAGTTCTTC.

The chain has TRBV18 and TRBJ2-7; possibly TRBD1 for D (6 bases). CDR1 and CDR2 from the germline V gene are KGHSH and LQKENI. The length of the CDR3 is 17 residues. V lost 0 bases and J 3 bases, leaving 18 bases between the germline ends. Here the CDR3 DNA reads TGTGCCAGCTCACCACCACCGTTAACAGGGTTGGACTACGAGCAGTACTTC. It codes for CASSPPPLTGLDYEQYF.

This clonotype was seen a handful of times. The chain couples TRBV5-4 to TRBJ2-4; 9 bases fit TRBD1. Matching the DNA end better, TRBJ2-7 makes the J call doubtful. The CDR3 totals 15 residues. Germline CDR1 is SGHNT and CDR2 is YYREEE (reference sequence). The CDR3 nucleotides read TGTGCCAGCAGCCCTGGGACAGGGACGAGATACGAGCAGTACTTC. Its translation is CASSPGTGTRYEQYF.

This clonotype was counted between two and nine times. This chain links TRBV2 with TRBJ2-7, with TRBD1 matching 8 bases. Looked up from germline, CDR1 is SNHLY and CDR2 is FYNNEI. The CDR3 spans 14 residues. Trimming removed 4 bases from V and 2 bases from J; junction bases left unmatched: 4. Here the CDR3 DNA reads TGTGCCAGCAGTGGTCAGGGGGCTACCTACGAGCAGTACTTC. As protein: CASSGQGATYEQYF.

The chain combines TRBV27 with TRBJ2-7; tentatively, D is TRBD2 (6 bases). The length of the CDR3 is 17 residues. CDR1 and CDR2 from the germline V gene are MNHEY and SMNVEV (reference sequence). V was trimmed by 1 base and J by 3 bases, leaving 19 bases between them. In nucleotides, the CDR3 is TGTGCCAGCAGTTTATTTGGGGGGTCCGGAGGAAACTACGAGCAGTACTTC. Encoded protein: CASSLFGGSGGNYEQYF.

As to this clonotype: A much larger clone differs from this one at a single base, so this may be a read error. The rearrangement uses TRBV29-1 and TRBJ2-3; 9 bases line up with TRBD2. The CDR3 runs 16 residues. Germline CDR1 reads SQVTM; CDR2 reads ANQGSEA. The CDR3 coding sequence is TGCGGCGTTGAAGGGGCTAGCGGGATCCCCACAGATACGCAGTATTTT. It translates to CGVEGASGIPTDTQYF.

The genes are TRBV3-1 and TRBJ1-4, with D uncertain. The V end lost 3 bases, the J end lost 15 bases, and 17 bases lay between the germline ends. The CDR3 length is 13 residues. Germline V lookup: CDR1 LGHDT, CDR2 YNNKEL (reference sequence). CDR3 in amino acids: CASSQEDLRSVFF. The CDR3 region has the DNA TGTGCCAGCAGCCAGGAGGACTTACGCTCGGTGTTTTTT.

V and J are TRBV6-2 or TRBV6-3 and TRBJ2-3; D may be TRBD2 (6 bases). Germline V lookup: CDR1 MNHEY, CDR2 SVGEGT. This CDR3 spans 17 amino acids. Trimming left V 8 bases short and J 0 bases short, with 21 bases between. The chain's CDR3 is CASPLFGMGGSTDTQYF. The CDR3 nucleotides read TGTGCCAGCCCCCTGTTTGGGATGGGGGGAAGCACAGATACGCAGTATTTT.

V and J are TRBV20-1 and TRBJ2-5; tentatively, D is TRBD2 (6 bases). The length of the CDR3 is 13 residues. Trimming removed 4 bases from V and 11 bases from J, with 20 bases in between. Germline V gene sequence: CDR1 DFQATT, CDR2 SNEGSKA (reference sequence). The DNA of the CDR3 is TGCAGTGCTATCGTAGCGGCCCCCTACGTGCAGTACTTC. Amino acids: CSAIVAAPYVQYF.

This rearrangement joins TRBV28 to TRBJ2-7; D ambiguous. Germline V CDR1 and CDR2: MDHEN, SYDVKM. The V gene lost 5 bases and the J gene lost 2 bases, with 13 bases spanning the gap. This CDR3 has 14 residues. The CDR3 here is CASSERKGTYEQYF. CDR3 DNA: TGTGCCAGCAGTGAGAGAAAGGGCACCTACGAGCAGTACTTC.

The rearrangement links TRBV4-2 to TRBJ2-5; 8 nucleotides match TRBD2. This CDR3 spans 14 amino acids. J was trimmed by 4 bases and V by 4 bases; bases with no gene match: 5. In germline, CDR1 is LGHNA, CDR2 YNFKEQ. The CDR3 DNA sequence: TGTGCCAGCAGCCCGGGGGGGGTTCGAGAGACCCAGTACTTC. Its protein is CASSPGGVRETQYF.